Following are 18 T cell receptor beta chains from one sample sequenced in a study of identical twins (dated by TCRdb to the mid-2010s). Libraries were constructed by 5' RACE. Sequencing relied on an Illumina HiSeq 2000. TCRdb trimmed the raw reads at Q25, called clones with MiXCR and kept productive beta chains. Rows matching on CDR3 protein sequence are summarized as one entry with the most common DNA and genes. Here the sample has approximately 220,000 distinct CDR3 sequences; 7.5% occur a single time. The ten most abundant clones make up under 7% of the sample. The same sample was also used in a study of yellow fever vaccine responses in identical twins.

Source material: CD8+ T cells sorted from blood. Source of these receptors: a woman in her late teens or twenties in good health.

The chain couples TRBV11-3 to TRBJ2-1, with TRBD2 identical over 13 bases. The CDR3 is 17 residues long. CDR1 SGHNT and CDR2 YENEEA come from the germline V gene. Unmatched junction bases numbered 7, after V lost 0 bases and J lost 8 bases. The DNA of the CDR3 is TGTGCCAGCAGCTTAGAAGGGACTAGCGGGGCCTCGGATGAGCAGTTCTTC. Translating gives CASSLEGTSGASDEQFF. Full variable domain (outside the CDR3, taken from reference TRBV11-3 and TRBJ2-1): EAGVVQSPRYKIIEKKQPVAFWCNPISGHNTLYWYLQNLGQGPELLIRYENEEAVDDSQLPKDRFSAERLKGVDSTLKIQPAELGDSAVYLCASSLEGTSGASDEQFFGPGTRLTVL.

This clonotype came up many times. V and J are TRBV29-1 and TRBJ2-2; D call uncertain. The CDR3 totals 13 residues. Germline values: CDR1 SQVTM, CDR2 ANQGSEA. Trimming shortened V by 6 bases and J by 2 bases, and 10 bases separated the two germline ends. CDR3 coding DNA: TGCAGCGTATTACAAGTTAACACCGGGGAGCTGTTTTTT. Translated: CSVLQVNTGELFF.

This clonotype has only a few counts. The genes are TRBV27 and TRBJ1-5; D unresolved. Per the germline V gene, CDR1 is MNHEY and CDR2 is SMNVEV (reference sequence). The CDR3 sequence is 15 residues long. Trimming took off 2 bases at V and 1 base at J, with 9 bases between the two ends. The CDR3 nucleotides are TGTGCCAGCAGTTTAGCCAGTATGAGCAATCAGCCCCAGCATTTT. This codes for CASSLASMSNQPQHF.

This clonotype was seen more than once but under ten times. The V call is TRBV12-3 or TRBV12-4, the J call TRBJ2-5; 7 positions match TRBD2. After removal of 3 bases from V and 7 bases from J, the junction contained 5 bases not matched to a gene. The CDR3 has 13 amino acids. Here the CDR3 DNA reads TGTGCCAGCAGTTTGGGGGGGAGTGGGACCCAGTACTTC. Its protein is CASSLGGSGTQYF.

The sample holds many counts of this clonotype. This chain joins TRBV24-1 and TRBJ2-1; 10 nucleotides match TRBD2. From germline, CDR1 is KGHDR and CDR2 SFDVKD. V lost 1 base to trimming and J lost 9 bases; unmatched junction nucleotides: 8. The CDR3 is 16 residues long. The DNA for the CDR3 is TGTGCCACCAGTGATTTAGCTAGCGGGGGCCGGGGTGAGCAGTTCTTC. This encodes CATSDLASGGRGEQFF.

The gene calls are TRBV13 and TRBJ1-1; 8 bases fit TRBD1. The CDR3 sequence is 15 residues long. The ends lost 2 bases at V and 1 base at J; junction bases unmatched: 3. Germline lookup yields CDR1 PRHDT and CDR2 FYEKMQ (reference sequence). This chain's CDR3 is CASSLLGQANTEAFF. The CDR3 coding sequence is TGTGCCAGCAGCTTATTGGGACAGGCGAACACTGAAGCTTTCTTT. Looking up the rest from reference TRBV13 and TRBJ1-1 gives the full variable domain: AAGVIQSPRHLIKEKRETATLKCYPIPRHDTVYWYQQGPGQDPQFLISFYEKMQSDKGSIPDRFSAQQFSDYHSELNMSSLELGDSALYFCASSLLGQANTEAFFGQGTRLTVV.

V is TRBV29-1 and J is TRBJ1-2; D gene ambiguous. The CDR3 consists of 11 residues. V was pared by 0 bases and J by 7 bases, with 6 bases between. Germline V gene lookup returns CDR1 SQVTM and CDR2 ANQGSEA. CDR3 region: CSVEDGRGYTF. The CDR3 nucleotides are TGCAGCGTTGAAGACGGACGTGGCTACACCTTC.

This clonotype was counted between two and nine times. The J gene is TRBJ2-5, the V gene TRBV11-3, with 8 bases that match TRBD2. Trimming cost V 5 bases and J 4 bases; bases outside gene matches: 9. Germline CDR1 reads SGHNT; CDR2 reads YENEEA. This CDR3 has 15 residues. The CDR3 sequence is CASSPRAGVAETQYF. The CDR3 bases are TGTGCCAGCAGCCCACGAGCGGGAGTGGCAGAGACCCAGTACTTC. The full variable domain, in which reference TRBV11-3 and TRBJ2-5 provide the parts outside the CDR3, is EAGVVQSPRYKIIEKKQPVAFWCNPISGHNTLYWYLQNLGQGPELLIRYENEEAVDDSQLPKDRFSAERLKGVDSTLKIQPAELGDSAVYLCASSPRAGVAETQYFGPGTRLLVL.

The V gene is TRBV11-1, the J gene TRBJ2-1, with 12 bases aligning to TRBD2. The length of the CDR3 is 19 residues. Germline CDR1 and CDR2: SGHAT and FQDESV (reference sequence). J gave up 3 bases and V 1 base, and 10 bases lay outside the gene matches. CDR3 region: CASSLVRLAGGIIYNEQFF. The DNA for the CDR3 is TGTGCCAGCAGCTTAGTTCGGCTAGCGGGAGGGATAATCTACAATGAGCAGTTCTTC. The complete variable domain, with remaining parts taken from reference TRBV11-1 and TRBJ2-1, reads EAEVAQSPRYKITEKSQAVAFWCDPISGHATLYWYRQILGQGPELLVQFQDESVVDDSQLPKDRFSAERLKGVDSTLKIQPAELGDSAMYLCASSLVRLAGGIIYNEQFFGPGTRLTVL.

This clonotype was detected only a few times. V usage is TRBV24-1 and J usage is TRBJ2-2; TRBD2 matches 10 bases. The CDR3 spans 18 residues. Germline-derived CDR1 and CDR2 are KGHDR and SFDVKD. Trimming took 1 base from V and 6 from J; bases not matched to a gene: 10. CDR3 protein: CATSDFPAGGPPPGELFF. The CDR3 nucleotides are TGTGCCACCAGTGATTTCCCAGCGGGAGGGCCTCCTCCCGGGGAGCTGTTTTTT.

Many counts were recorded for this clonotype. The V gene is TRBV29-1, the J gene TRBJ2-2; D assignment may be TRBD1 or TRBD2 (6 bases each). Trimming pared 6 bases from V and 5 bases from J, leaving 19 bases between. CDR3 length: 15 amino acids. Germline V CDR1 and CDR2: SQVTM, ANQGSEA. The CDR3 spells CSVEGPGDDTGELFF. CDR3 coding DNA: TGCAGCGTGGAGGGACCAGGGGACGATACCGGGGAGCTGTTTTTT.

This clonotype came up many times. The V and J genes are TRBV12-3 or TRBV12-4 and TRBJ2-1; maybe TRBD2 (6 bases). This CDR3 region has 13 residues. Trimming removed 5 bases at V and 5 bases at J, with 10 bases between. DNA of the CDR3: TGTGCCAGCAGTCCGGGACTCCACAATGAGCAGTTCTTC. Translation: CASSPGLHNEQFF.

This chain connects TRBV10-1 to TRBJ2-3, with 7 bases that match TRBD1. CDR1 is WNHNN and CDR2 is SYGVQD in the germline V gene (reference sequence). Unmatched junction bases numbered 4, after V lost 6 bases and J lost 4 bases. The CDR3 extends over 13 amino acids. As DNA, the CDR3 is TGCGCCAGCAGAAGGGGGCTGGCAGATACGCAGTATTTT. Its translation: CASRRGLADTQYF.

This clonotype was recorded at least ten times. This sequence joins TRBV5-4 and TRBJ2-5; D is tentatively TRBD1 or TRBD2 (5 bases each). CDR1 and CDR2 from the germline V gene are SGHNT and YYREEE (reference sequence). Trimming cost V 4 bases and J 4 bases, with 17 bases left between them. The length of the CDR3 is 15 residues. CDR3 residues: CASSPGHVGRETQYF. Here the CDR3 DNA reads TGTGCCAGCAGCCCAGGACACGTGGGACGAGAGACCCAGTACTTC.

The rearrangement links TRBV12-5 to TRBJ1-2, with 10 nucleotides matching TRBD1. Looked up from germline, CDR1 is LGHNT and CDR2 is FRNRAP. The trim removed 2 bases at V and 3 bases at J, leaving 9 bases unmatched. The CDR3 has 17 residues. The CDR3 here is CASGLPLLGTGDYGYTF. The DNA of the CDR3 is TGTGCTAGTGGTTTGCCGTTACTCGGGACAGGGGACTATGGCTACACCTTC. Looking up the rest from reference TRBV12-5 and TRBJ1-2 gives the full variable domain: DARVTQTPRHKVTEMGQEVTMRCQPILGHNTVFWYRQTMMQGLELLAYFRNRAPLDDSGMPKDRFSAEMPDATLATLKIQPSEPRDSAVYFCASGLPLLGTGDYGYTFGSGTRLTVV.

This clonotype came up a few times. J is TRBJ2-5 and V is TRBV4-1; D not resolved. Germline V gene data show CDR1 as MGHRA and CDR2 as YSYEKL. This CDR3 comprises 14 residues. Between the trimmed V and J ends, which lost 0 bases and 1 base, there was a span of 6 bases. This chain's CDR3 is CASSQEFGQETQYF. CDR3 bases: TGCGCCAGCAGCCAAGAATTCGGCCAAGAGACCCAGTACTTC.

This clonotype was seen only a few times. This sequence joins TRBV27 and TRBJ2-1, with D possibly TRBD2 on 6 matching bases. Germline lookup yields CDR1 MNHEY and CDR2 SMNVEV (reference sequence). Trimming removed 8 bases at V and 1 base at J, with 12 bases between. CDR3 length equals 14 residues. In DNA form, the CDR3 reads TGTGCCAGCTCGAGGCGGGGTTCCTACAATGAGCAGTTCTTC. Translation gives CASSRRGSYNEQFF.

In its sample, this clonotype was seen many times. The chain uses TRBV7-8 and TRBJ2-5; a possible D gene is TRBD2 (6 bases). V gave up 3 bases and J gave up 5 bases, with 10 bases separating them. The CDR3 is 13 residues long. Germline lookup yields CDR1 SGHVS and CDR2 FQNEAQ. CDR3 in DNA: TGTGCCAGCAGCTTCCGGGAGAGGGAGACCCAGTACTTC. Its translation is CASSFRERETQYF.